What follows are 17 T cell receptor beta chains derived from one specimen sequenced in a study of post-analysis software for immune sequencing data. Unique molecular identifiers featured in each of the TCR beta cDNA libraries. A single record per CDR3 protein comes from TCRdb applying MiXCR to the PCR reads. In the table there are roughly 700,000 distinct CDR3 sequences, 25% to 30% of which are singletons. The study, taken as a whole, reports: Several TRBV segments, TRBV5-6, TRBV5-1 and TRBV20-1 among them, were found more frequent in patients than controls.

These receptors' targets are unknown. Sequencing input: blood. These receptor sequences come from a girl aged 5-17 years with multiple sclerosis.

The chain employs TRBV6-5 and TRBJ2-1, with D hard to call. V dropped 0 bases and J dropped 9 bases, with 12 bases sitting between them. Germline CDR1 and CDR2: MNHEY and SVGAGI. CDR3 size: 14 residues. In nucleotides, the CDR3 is TGTGCCAGCAGTTACTCATGGCAGTCTAGTGAGCAGTTCTTC. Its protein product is CASSYSWQSSEQFF.

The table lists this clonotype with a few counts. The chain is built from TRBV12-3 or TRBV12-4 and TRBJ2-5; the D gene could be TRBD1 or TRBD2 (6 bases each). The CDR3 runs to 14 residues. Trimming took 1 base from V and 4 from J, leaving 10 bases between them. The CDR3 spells CASSLGPGAETQYF. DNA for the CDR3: TGTGCCAGCAGTTTAGGGCCGGGGGCAGAGACCCAGTACTTC.

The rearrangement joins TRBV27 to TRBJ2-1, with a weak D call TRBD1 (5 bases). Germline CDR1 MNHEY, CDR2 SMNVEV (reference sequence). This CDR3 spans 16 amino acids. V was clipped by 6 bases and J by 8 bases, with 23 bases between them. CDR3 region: CASRPHAVQGDHEQFF. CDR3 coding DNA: TGTGCCAGCAGACCCCACGCGGTTCAGGGCGACCATGAGCAGTTCTTC.

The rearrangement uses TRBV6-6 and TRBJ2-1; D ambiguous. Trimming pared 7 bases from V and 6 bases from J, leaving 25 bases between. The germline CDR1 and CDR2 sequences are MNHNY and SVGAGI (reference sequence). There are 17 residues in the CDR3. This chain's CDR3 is CASIWGRLKTVANEQFF. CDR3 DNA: TGTGCCAGCATCTGGGGAAGATTAAAAACGGTGGCCAATGAGCAGTTCTTC.

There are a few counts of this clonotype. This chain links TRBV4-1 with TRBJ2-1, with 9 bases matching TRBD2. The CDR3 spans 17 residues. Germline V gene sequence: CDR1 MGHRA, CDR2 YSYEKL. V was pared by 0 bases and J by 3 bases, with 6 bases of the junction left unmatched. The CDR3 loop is CASSQESSGRYYNEQFF. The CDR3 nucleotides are TGCGCCAGCAGCCAAGAGAGCAGCGGGAGGTACTACAATGAGCAGTTCTTC.

CDR3 protein: CAISTLGQLETQYF. DNA for the CDR3: TGTGCCATCAGTACCCTGGGACAGCTAGAGACCCAGTACTTC. The chain is built from TRBV10-3 and TRBJ2-7, with 7 bases fitting TRBD1. The end of the DNA aligns better with TRBJ2-5, so the J call may be wrong. Germline V gene sequence: CDR1 ENHRY, CDR2 SYGVKD. The CDR3 covers 14 residues.

The CDR3 DNA reads as TGTGCCAGCAGTTTATACAGGGGGCGGAATTCACCCCTCCACTTT. It specifies CASSLYRGRNSPLHF. The genes are TRBV28 and TRBJ1-6; 9 positions match TRBD1. With V trimmed by 1 base and J by 7 bases, 2 bases remained unmatched. The CDR3 has 15 residues. CDR1 is MDHEN, CDR2 SYDVKM, per germline.

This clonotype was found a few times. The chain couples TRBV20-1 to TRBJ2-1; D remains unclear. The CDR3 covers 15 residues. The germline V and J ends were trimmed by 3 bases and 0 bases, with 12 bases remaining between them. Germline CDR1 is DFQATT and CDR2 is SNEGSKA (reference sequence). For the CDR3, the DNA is TGCAGTGCTAGTTCCGGGCGGAGCTCCTACAATGAGCAGTTCTTC. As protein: CSASSGRSSYNEQFF.

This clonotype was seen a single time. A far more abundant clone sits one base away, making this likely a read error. In DNA form, the CDR3 reads TGTGCCAGCAGCTTAGGGATAGAGACCCAGTACTTC. Translated, it gives CASSLGIETQYF. The V and J genes are TRBV7-2 and TRBJ2-5; D is uncertain. Trimming pared 1 base from V and 4 bases from J, leaving 4 bases between. Per germline, CDR1 SGHTA and CDR2 FQGNSA. This CDR3 is built from 12 residues. The full variable domain, completed using reference TRBV7-2 and TRBJ2-5, is GAGVSQSPSNKVTEKGKDVELRCDPISGHTALYWYRQSLGQGLEFLIYFQGNSAPDKSGLPSDRFSAERTGGSVSTLTIQRTQQEDSAVYLCASSLGIETQYFGPGTRLLVL.

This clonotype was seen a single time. This chain's CDR3 is CASSQRAHSYEQYF. CDR3 DNA sequence: TGTGCCAGCAGCCAAAGGGCCCACTCCTACGAGCAGTACTTC. The rearrangement links TRBV14 to TRBJ2-7; D gene uncertain. The V and J ends lost 2 bases and 0 bases respectively, with 8 bases between them. Germline CDR1 and CDR2: SGHDN and FVKESK. The CDR3 length is 14 residues. Drawing the rest from reference TRBV14 and TRBJ2-7, the complete variable domain is EAGVTQFPSHSVIEKGQTVTLRCDPISGHDNLYWYRRVMGKEIKFLLHFVKESKQDESGMPNNRFLAERTGGTYSTLKVQPAELEDSGVYFCASSQRAHSYEQYFGPGTRLTVT.

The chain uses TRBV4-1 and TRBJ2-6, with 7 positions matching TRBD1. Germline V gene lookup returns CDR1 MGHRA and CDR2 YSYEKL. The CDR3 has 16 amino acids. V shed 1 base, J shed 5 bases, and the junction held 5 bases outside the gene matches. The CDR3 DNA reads TGCGCCAGCAGCCAAGTAGGGACAGTCTGGGCCAACGTCCTGACTTTC. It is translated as CASSQVGTVWANVLTF.

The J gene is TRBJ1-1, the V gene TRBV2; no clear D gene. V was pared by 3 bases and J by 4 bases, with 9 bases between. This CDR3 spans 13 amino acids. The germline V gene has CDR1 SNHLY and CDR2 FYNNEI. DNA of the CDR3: TGTGCCAGCAGTGAGATCGGCAGCACTGAAGCTTTCTTT. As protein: CASSEIGSTEAFF.

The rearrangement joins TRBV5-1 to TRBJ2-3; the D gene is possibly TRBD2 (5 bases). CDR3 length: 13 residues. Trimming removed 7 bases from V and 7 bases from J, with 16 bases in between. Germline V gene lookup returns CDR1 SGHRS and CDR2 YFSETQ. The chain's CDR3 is CASYRPEENTQYF. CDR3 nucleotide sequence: TGCGCCAGCTACCGCCCGGAGGAAAATACGCAGTATTTT.

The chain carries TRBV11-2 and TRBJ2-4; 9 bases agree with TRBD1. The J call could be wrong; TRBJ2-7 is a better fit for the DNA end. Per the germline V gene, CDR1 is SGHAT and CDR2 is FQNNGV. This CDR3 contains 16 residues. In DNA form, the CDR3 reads TGTGCCAGCAGCTTAACAACCGGGACAGGGACCTACGAGCAGTACTTC. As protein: CASSLTTGTGTYEQYF.

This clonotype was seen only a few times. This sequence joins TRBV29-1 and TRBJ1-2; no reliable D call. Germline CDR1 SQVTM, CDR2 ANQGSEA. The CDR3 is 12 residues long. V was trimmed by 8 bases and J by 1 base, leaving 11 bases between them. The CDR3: CSIWVVNYGYTF. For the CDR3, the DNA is TGCAGCATTTGGGTCGTTAACTATGGCTACACCTTC.

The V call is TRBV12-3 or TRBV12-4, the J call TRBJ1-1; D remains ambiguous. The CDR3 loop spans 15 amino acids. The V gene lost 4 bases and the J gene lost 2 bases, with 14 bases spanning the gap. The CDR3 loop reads CASSWPGRPNTEAFF. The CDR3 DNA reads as TGTGCCAGCAGTTGGCCGGGCCGGCCTAACACTGAAGCTTTCTTT.

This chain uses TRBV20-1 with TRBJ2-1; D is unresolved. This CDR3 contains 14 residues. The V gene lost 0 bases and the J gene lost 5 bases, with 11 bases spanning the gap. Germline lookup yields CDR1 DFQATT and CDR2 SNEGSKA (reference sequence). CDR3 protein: CSARDEAHDNEQFF. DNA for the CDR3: TGCAGTGCTAGAGATGAGGCGCACGACAATGAGCAGTTCTTC.